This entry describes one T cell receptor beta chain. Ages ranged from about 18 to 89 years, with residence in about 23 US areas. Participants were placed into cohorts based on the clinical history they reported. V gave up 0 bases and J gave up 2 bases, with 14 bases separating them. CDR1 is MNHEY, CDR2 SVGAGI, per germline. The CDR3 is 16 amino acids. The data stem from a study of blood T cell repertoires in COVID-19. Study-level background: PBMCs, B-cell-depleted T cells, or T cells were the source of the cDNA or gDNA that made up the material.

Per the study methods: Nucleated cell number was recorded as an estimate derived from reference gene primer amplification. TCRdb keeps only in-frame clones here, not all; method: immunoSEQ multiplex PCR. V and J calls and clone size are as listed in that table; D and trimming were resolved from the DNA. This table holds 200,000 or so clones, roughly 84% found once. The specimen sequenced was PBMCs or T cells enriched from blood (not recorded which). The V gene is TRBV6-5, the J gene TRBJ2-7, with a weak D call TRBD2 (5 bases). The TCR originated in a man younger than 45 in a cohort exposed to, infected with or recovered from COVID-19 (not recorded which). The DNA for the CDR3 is TGTGCCAGCAGTTACTCGAGACCGAGCGGCCCCTACGAGCAGTACTTC. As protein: CASSYSRPSGPYEQYF.